This paragraph reports one TCR beta chain. Its cognate antigen is unknown. Using immunoSEQ multiplex PCR, the repertoire was profiled, and TCRdb retains in-frame clones only, with some absent. The sample lists about 21,000 clones, 70% to 90% seen once, with approximately 37% in the top ten. The sample is drawn from a study of OX40 agonist ivuxolimab in advanced cancers. Across the whole study: Partial responses were observed in three patients, of whom one had hepatocellular carcinoma and two had cutaneous melanoma.

Whole-study results and caveats: Among the nonresponders, some also had low normalized T-cell clonal expansion. More expanded clones were seen, on average, in CD8+ T cells than in CD4+.

Trimming took 7 bases from V and 5 from J; bases not matched to a gene: 11. The germline V gene encodes CDR1 SQVTM and CDR2 ANQGSEA. CDR3 size: 14 residues. Any history of autoimmune disease or systemic immunosuppression disqualified patients. The receptor was isolated from an adult with an advanced solid tumor such as melanoma, head and neck, liver or kidney cancer. The chain is built from TRBV29-1 and TRBJ2-1; 7 bases map to TRBD2. The sample consisted of CD4+ or CD8+ T cells sorted from blood, taken in a trial of the OX40 agonist ivuxolimab. The CDR3 is CSAMLAVPNNEQFF. CDR3 bases: TGCAGCGCCATGCTAGCGGTCCCAAACAATGAGCAGTTCTTC.